These 20 T cell receptor beta chains share one sample of origin, sequenced in a study of T-cell reconstitution after alpha-beta-depleted transplantation in children. Unique molecular identifiers were incorporated into the prepared TCRbeta library. TCRdb analysed the PCR reads with MiXCR anew, one entry per CDR3 protein. The sample lists under 350,000 distinct CDR3 sequences; nearly 10% were seen once. The source material was PBMCs from the stem cell graft donor, sampled from the stem cell graft. The receptors originated from a human donor who donated a stem cell graft to a child with SCID.

Ten or more counts support this clonotype. The genes are TRBV27 and TRBJ2-2, with TRBD1 matching over 8 bases. V lost 8 bases to trimming and J lost 3 bases; unmatched junction nucleotides: 14. The CDR3 totals 17 residues. Germline lookup yields CDR1 MNHEY and CDR2 SMNVEV (reference sequence). CDR3 coding DNA: TGTGCCAGCTTACAACCTCCGCAGGGGGCCCACACCGGGGAGCTGTTTTTT. The encoded protein is CASLQPPQGAHTGELFF.

CDR3 DNA: TGTGCCAGCAGCCAAGAAAGGCTAGGGGACTACAATGAGCAGTTCTTC. Amino acid sequence: CASSQERLGDYNEQFF. The chain has TRBV4-2 and TRBJ2-1, with TRBD1 as a possible D gene (5 bases). The CDR3 spans 16 residues. Looked up from germline, CDR1 is LGHNA and CDR2 is YNFKEQ. The V end lost 0 bases, the J end lost 3 bases, and 12 bases lay between the germline ends.

V usage is TRBV6-5 and J usage is TRBJ1-6; D is ambiguous. The CDR3 spans 12 residues. Germline loops: CDR1 MNHEY, CDR2 SVGAGI. Trimming took 10 bases from V and 10 from J, leaving 14 bases between them. This chain's CDR3 is CATGTVNSPLHF. CDR3 DNA: TGTGCCACCGGTACAGTTAACTCACCCCTCCACTTT.

This clonotype was counted between two and nine times. CDR3 DNA: TGTGCCACCAGCACCGGACTAGCGGGGGTCCAAGAGACCCAGTACTTC. This gives the protein CATSTGLAGVQETQYF. The V gene is TRBV15, the J gene TRBJ2-5; 13 bases fit TRBD2. Germline-derived CDR1 and CDR2 are LNHNV and YYDKDF (reference sequence). The CDR3 extends over 16 amino acids. After removal of 4 bases from V and 1 base from J, the junction contained 3 bases not matched to a gene. Variable domain in full (rest from reference TRBV15 and TRBJ2-5): DAMVIQNPRYQVTQFGKPVTLSCSQTLNHNVMYWYQQKSSQAPKLLFHYYDKDFNNEADTPDNFQSRRPNTSFCFLDIRSPGLGDTAMYLCATSTGLAGVQETQYFGPGTRLLVL.

The J gene is TRBJ1-5, the V gene TRBV20-1; 8 nucleotides line up with TRBD1. The CDR3 is made up of 14 amino acids. J lost 5 bases, V lost 3 bases, and 6 bases had no gene match. The germline CDR1 and CDR2 sequences are DFQATT and SNEGSKA (reference sequence). The DNA of the CDR3 is TGCAGTGCTAGTGGGACAGGCCCCCATCAGCCCCAGCATTTT. Protein sequence: CSASGTGPHQPQHF.

This clonotype appeared a few times. The chain has TRBV6-2 or TRBV6-3 and TRBJ2-1; D unresolved. The CDR3 loop spans 15 amino acids. Germline lookup yields CDR1 MNHEY and CDR2 SVGEGT. V was cut by 4 bases and J by 6 bases, with 16 bases left in between. CDR3 sequence: CASSFAPRTTNEQFF. The CDR3 nucleotides read TGTGCCAGCAGTTTTGCCCCCCGGACGACCAATGAGCAGTTCTTC.

The chain is built from TRBV6-2 or TRBV6-3 and TRBJ2-1; tentative D call: TRBD1 (7 bases). Germline V gene sequence: CDR1 MNHEY, CDR2 SVGEGT. The CDR3 is 12 residues long. V lost 7 bases and J 8 bases, leaving 12 bases between the germline ends. CDR3 nucleotide sequence: TGTGCCAGCACAGGGGGGAAGGATGAGCAGTTCTTC. Its translation: CASTGGKDEQFF.

This clonotype was detected a few times. V usage is TRBV20-1 and J usage is TRBJ2-7, with a possible D match to TRBD1 (5 bases). Looked up from germline, CDR1 is DFQATT and CDR2 is SNEGSKA (reference sequence). CDR3 length: 12 residues. V lost 3 bases, J lost 6 bases, and 12 bases lay in between. Here the CDR3 DNA reads TGCAGTGCTAGCAGGCAGGGTTTCGAGCAGTACTTC. Encoded protein: CSASRQGFEQYF.

This clonotype turned up a few times. V is TRBV2 and J is TRBJ2-5; D ambiguous. The V gene's germline CDR1 is SNHLY and CDR2 FYNNEI. Trimming cost V 9 bases and J 5 bases, with 10 bases left between them. There are 11 residues in the CDR3. This chain's CDR3 is CASRVGETQYF. Written as DNA, the CDR3 is TGTGCCAGTCGGGTAGGGGAGACCCAGTACTTC.

The table lists this clonotype with many counts. The chain has TRBV7-3 and TRBJ2-1, with 8 nucleotides matching TRBD1. The germline gives CDR1 SGHTA, CDR2 FQGTGA. The V gene end was trimmed by 2 bases and the J gene end by 7 bases; junction bases not matched to a gene: 4. The CDR3 covers 14 residues. The DNA for the CDR3 is TGTGCCAGCAGCTTAGGGACAGGAGTAAATGAGCAGTTCTTC. It yields the protein CASSLGTGVNEQFF.

This clonotype was found a few times. V is TRBV27 and J is TRBJ2-1; TRBD2 aligns across 7 bases. This CDR3 has 15 residues. Germline assignment: CDR1 MNHEY and CDR2 SMNVEV (reference sequence). After removal of 3 bases from V and 4 bases from J, the junction contained 6 bases not matched to a gene. DNA of the CDR3: TGTGCCAGCAGTTTCCAGCGGGGCTCTTACAATGAGCAGTTCTTC. It specifies CASSFQRGSYNEQFF.

This CDR3 is CASSFETGVTGELFF. The CDR3 coding sequence is TGTGCCAGCAGCTTCGAGACAGGGGTCACCGGGGAGCTGTTTTTT. This chain connects TRBV5-5 to TRBJ2-2; 8 bases are shared with TRBD1. Germline CDR1 reads SGHKS; CDR2 reads YYEKEE (reference sequence). J was trimmed by 4 bases and V by 2 bases; bases with no gene match: 4. This CDR3 has 15 residues. The variable domain in full, completed from reference TRBV5-5 and TRBJ2-2, reads DAGVTQSPTHLIKTRGQQVTLRCSPISGHKSVSWYQQVLGQGPQFIFQYYEKEERGRGNFPDRFSARQFPNYSSELNVNALLLGDSALYLCASSFETGVTGELFFGEGSRLTVL.

A single count supports this clonotype. The chain has TRBV7-2 and TRBJ2-4; D is unresolved. V dropped 3 bases and J dropped 0 bases, with 6 bases sitting between them. Germline CDR1 and CDR2: SGHTA and FQGNSA. The CDR3 is made up of 14 amino acids. In DNA, the CDR3 is TGTGCCAGCAGCTTCTGGTCAGCCAAAAACATTCAGTACTTC. It specifies CASSFWSAKNIQYF.

The V and J genes are TRBV12-3 or TRBV12-4 and TRBJ2-5, with a weak D call TRBD1 (6 bases). CDR3 length: 14 residues. The V gene lost 8 bases and the J gene lost 1 base, with 14 bases spanning the gap. CDR3 amino acids: CASSNEGGQETQYF. The CDR3 nucleotides are TGTGCCAGCTCTAACGAAGGGGGCCAAGAGACCCAGTACTTC.

This clonotype was detected ten times or more. The genes are TRBV24-1 and TRBJ2-1; 10 bases align to TRBD1. This CDR3 region has 16 residues. V lost 2 bases to trimming and J lost 9 bases; unmatched junction nucleotides: 9. Germline lookup yields CDR1 KGHDR and CDR2 SFDVKD. CDR3 nucleotides: TGTGCCACCAGTGATTCCGACAGGGGGCGGTTCGGTGAGCAGTTCTTC. This gives the protein CATSDSDRGRFGEQFF.

The chain uses TRBV12-3 or TRBV12-4 and TRBJ2-7, with 11 positions matching TRBD2. CDR3 length equals 16 residues. V was clipped by 5 bases and J by 2 bases; unmatched bases: 8. CDR3 nucleotide sequence: TGTGCCAGCAGTACATATACTAGCGGGGGAACCTACGAGCAGTACTTC. This gives the protein CASSTYTSGGTYEQYF.

Many counts were recorded for this clonotype. V is TRBV3-1 and J is TRBJ2-3; 7 nucleotides align to TRBD2. J gave up 0 bases and V 4 bases, and 7 bases lay outside the gene matches. The CDR3 is made up of 16 amino acids. The germline CDR1 and CDR2 sequences are LGHDT and YNNKEL (reference sequence). CDR3 DNA sequence: TGTGCCAGCAGCCGATTAAGCGGGGTAAGCACAGATACGCAGTATTTT. Protein: CASSRLSGVSTDTQYF.

This clonotype has just a few counts. This sequence joins TRBV7-2 and TRBJ1-2, with D unclear. The V end was cut by 2 bases, the J end by 6 bases, with 10 bases between. CDR1 is SGHTA and CDR2 is FQGNSA in the germline V gene. The CDR3 covers 13 residues. DNA of the CDR3: TGTGCCAGCAGCTTAATGGGGATAAATGGCTACACCTTC. It is translated as CASSLMGINGYTF.

This clonotype was seen a handful of times. The chain joins TRBV10-1 to TRBJ2-5; no clear D gene. With 2 bases removed from V and 4 bases from J, the gap between germline ends came to 8 bases. Germline values: CDR1 WNHNN, CDR2 SYGVQD (reference sequence). This CDR3 has 13 amino acids. The CDR3: CASSEGVLETQYF. In DNA form, the CDR3 reads TGCGCCAGCAGTGAGGGGGTGTTAGAGACCCAGTACTTC.

This clonotype was seen a few times. The rearrangement joins TRBV5-1 to TRBJ2-2; D perhaps matches TRBD1 (5 bases). From germline, CDR1 is SGHRS and CDR2 YFSETQ. The CDR3 is 16 amino acids. Trimming removed 0 bases at V and 3 bases at J, with 12 bases between. The CDR3 nucleotides read TGCGCCAGCAGCTTGGGTGACAGCGTTTACACCGGGGAGCTGTTTTTT. Translating gives CASSLGDSVYTGELFF.